What follows is one T cell receptor (beta chain) and its context. These data are taken from a study of blood T cell repertoires in COVID-19. Study as a whole: Samples came from the United States, Italy and Spain, spanning acute and convalescent COVID-19.

The germline V gene has CDR1 SSHAT and CDR2 FNYEAQ (reference sequence). CDR3 length: 14 amino acids. V trimming: 5 bases; J trimming: 7 bases; junction bases outside the gene matches: 9. Source study methods: Reference gene primers were amplified, and this amplification served to estimate nucleated cell counts. Data came from immunoSEQ multiplex PCR; TCRdb stores just in-frame clones and leaves some out. V and J calls and clone size come straight from that table; D and trimming were deduced from the DNA. This sample has about 310,000 clones, with around 87% found just once. The sequenced material came from peripheral blood. This clonotype originated in a man in his fifties with active or convalescent COVID-19. V is TRBV7-7 and J is TRBJ2-5, with TRBD2 matching over 8 bases. CDR3 residues: CASSPTSGGGTQYF. CDR3 bases: TGTGCCAGCAGCCCCACGTCGGGAGGGGGGACCCAGTACTTC. The variable domain in full, with the rest retrieved from reference TRBV7-7 and TRBJ2-5, is GAGVSQSPRYKVTKRGQDVTLRCDPISSHATLYWYQQALGQGPEFLTYFNYEAQPDKSGLPSDRFSAERPEGSISTLTIQRTEQRDSAMYRCASSPTSGGGTQYFGPGTRLLVL.